The text below deals with one T cell receptor (beta chain). This clonotype was seen repeatedly, ten times or more. What this receptor recognizes is not known. Per-base quality was not reported, and no clone a single base away is much larger than it. CDR1 SQVTM and CDR2 ANQGSEA are derived from the germline V gene. V is shortened by 4 bases, J by 8 bases, and the region joining them spans 17 bases. The CDR3, cysteine through phenylalanine, is 13 amino acids long. Here the CDR3 DNA is all that survives: 39 bases in frame from base 1. Moderately to severely active disease, a Clinical Activity Score of at least 3, a NOSPECS grade of at least 4, and a duration under 3 months were present in ophthalmopathy patients. Any patient with an uncontrolled infection, another autoimmune disease, pregnancy or lactation was excluded. Diagnoses were based on clinical symptoms, serum thyroxine and TRAb, thyroid ultrasound and orbital computed tomography. PBMCs were separated from approximately 9.9 ml of fresh peripheral blood using Ficoll-Paque density gradient centrifugation. Total RNA was extracted with Trizol reagent, and quality was checked on an Agilent 2100 Bioanalyzer.

The TCR beta CDR3 regions were amplified from the RNA transcripts. The first round of RT-PCR for the TCR CDR3 was performed with the HTBI primer set and the Qiagen OneStep RT-PCR kit. The libraries were constructed in a second round of multiplex PCR and then size-selected and purified. Libraries were sequenced paired-end with 100 bp reads on an Illumina HiSeq2000. Processing in the source paper ran as follows. SOAPnuke was used to process the raw data, removing reads that contained adapters or uncalled bases, had a mean Phred below 15, or lacked an exact match to the constant primer or identifier. COPE v1.2.5 was used to merge the high-quality paired reads, and each unique nucleotide sequence was defined as a clonotype. MiTCR v1.1 was used to align the clonotypes against IMGT TRBV, TRBD and TRBJ reference segments. The analysis was restricted to V-J combinations with a frequency above 0.0001, which together covered 99% to 99.2% of the repertoires. The TCS score was defined as F50 (clonal expansion) divided by E x V (chaos), with BLOSUM62-based TCRdist calculated between CDR3 peptides within each V-J. Welch's t-statistics and random forest reduced some 510 V-J features to some 14, which were used in a naive Bayes classifier (R e1071). TCRdb ran its own pipeline on the public reads, namely fastp trimming at Q25 and MiXCR clone calling, and kept in-frame beta chains. CDR3 protein duplicates are merged, each entry listing the most common genes and DNA. These V and J calls rely on TCRdb rather than the paper's analysis. The sample contains hundreds of thousands of distinct CDR3 sequences, approximately 25% of them found a single time. The biggest ten clones account for over 9% of the sample.

The source of the sample is a study of T cells in Graves' hyperthyroidism and ophthalmopathy (dated by TCRdb to between 2018 and 2021). In the study overall: Peripheral blood was collected at initial diagnosis, before any treatment. The 100 discovery patients were divided at random into training and test sets in a 7:3 ratio. The paper describes TCR Vbeta CDR3 sequencing of 140 or so peripheral blood samples, made up of roughly 40 ophthalmopathy patients, around 78 hyperthyroidism patients and some 17 progressor patients. In addition, the study compared T-cell repertoires in thyroid tissue and in blood from several Graves' hyperthyroidism patients. TCR V-J signatures able to tell the groups apart were searched for in a discovery cohort of 100 patients, of whom fewer than 45 had Graves' ophthalmopathy and 55 to 60 had stable Graves' hyperthyroidism. Once sampling was done, hyperthyroidism patients were given methimazole at a starting dose of 30 mg daily, whereas ophthalmopathy patients were given high-dose intravenous methylprednisolone. Prospective prediction of ophthalmopathy was tested in an independent validation cohort consisting of 18 to 20 hyperthyroidism patients and around 16 patients who later progressed to ophthalmopathy. Study-wide conclusions, independent of this receptor: During validation, the model predicted progression to ophthalmopathy a median of around 7 months ahead of onset, with roughly 65% sensitivity and about 72% specificity. A model built on a 13 V-J signature distinguished ophthalmopathy from stable hyperthyroidism, reaching roughly 88% sensitivity and about 81% specificity in cross-validation and 80%/75% in testing. Blood samples also contained most of the expanded thyroid clonotypes (frequency above 0.001), which suggests that blood repertoires may reflect thyroid immune responses. No statistical method was used to fix the sample size in advance, and group allocation was not hidden from the investigators.

This TCR was sampled from a woman in her twenties or thirties with Graves' ophthalmopathy. Recombination joined TRBV29-1 with TRBJ1-2; TRBD1 is possibly the D segment (6 matching bases). Sequencing was done on a sample of blood. DNA sequence: TGCAGCGTTGTAATCGGGACAAATCCCGGCTACACCTTC. Its product reads: CSVVIGTNPGYTF. The CDR3 plus the reference TRBV29-1 and TRBJ1-2 genes for the other parts give the full variable domain: SAVISQKPSRDICQRGTSLTIQCQVDSQVTMMFWYRQQPGQSLTLIATANQGSEATYESGFVIDKFPISRPNLTFSTLTVSNMSPEDSSIYLCSVVIGTNPGYTFGSGTRLTVV.